These T cell receptor beta chains were read from a single sample in a study of blood T cell repertoires in COVID-19. TCRdb's table, derived via immunoSEQ multiplex PCR, lists solely in-frame clones and lacks some. Among under 300,000 clones listed, more than 80% were seen once. The sequencing input was PBMCs or T cells enriched from blood (not recorded which). These receptors were obtained from a woman between 18 and 29 years old who had recovered from COVID-19. Both conserved end residues are trimmed from each CDR3.

V gene,J gene,CDR3 protein
TRBV19,TRBJ1-5,ASSIDRERPQH
TRBV5-8,TRBJ1-2,ASRMGTGLHGYT
TRBV15,TRBJ2-2,ATSRGQGSGELF
TRBV27,TRBJ1-4,ASSSRTVTTNEKLF
TRBV9,TRBJ2-5,ASSPGTGAGETQY
TRBV12-1,TRBJ1-2,ASSPGTASYGYT
TRBV5-6,TRBJ1-2,ASSWGRKGSGYT
TRBV28,TRBJ2-7,ASRGQGWAEQY
TRBV11-1,TRBJ2-5,ASSLRGGARGETQY
TRBV4-1,TRBJ2-5,ASSQVAGGVETQY
TRBV5-1,TRBJ1-3,ASSLQGDNGNTIY
TRBV4-1,TRBJ1-2,ASSQEGGDSRRGYT
TRBV3-1/TRBV3-2,TRBJ2-7,ASSQTYSGGSYEQY
TRBV27,TRBJ2-2,ASSWSLQGANGELF
TRBV9,TRBJ2-5,ASSVGGGRETQY
TRBV7-6,TRBJ2-3,ASSLSAAVRGTDTQY
TRBV18,TRBJ2-5,ASSSLVTSGGEETQY
TRBV2,TRBJ1-2,ASSVQRGRGYT
TRBV5-1,TRBJ1-2,ASSSGTGIYGYT
TRBV12-2,TRBJ2-5,ASRLALRIGTSGGARETQY
TRBV7-6,TRBJ2-5,ASKLGAKIETQY
TRBV4-1,TRBJ2-7,ASSQDVTGQPYEQY
TRBV5-1,TRBJ2-3,ASSLGIAGGSYADTQY
TRBV4-1,TRBJ1-5,ASSREGTTGQPQH
TRBV3-1/TRBV3-2,TRBJ1-2,ASSQDLVLNYGYT
TRBV2,TRBJ1-6,AEQGDSYNSPLH